Presented here are 17 T cell receptor beta chains from one specimen sequenced in a study of cytomegalovirus exposure and HLA in healthy donors. The PCR made use of 60 Vbeta and 13 Jbeta primers. Profiled with immunoSEQ multiplex PCR; TCRdb holds only in-frame clones, not every one. The sample carries roughly 150,000 clones, around 76% recorded once. The sample was PBMCs. Receptors were obtained from a man aged 40-49 years in good health and CMV-seronegative.

This clone was seen a few times. The chain joins TRBV11-3 to TRBJ2-1, with D unresolved. The CDR3 covers 14 residues. V shed 0 bases and J shed 4 bases, with 7 bases lying between them. Germline lookup yields CDR1 SGHNT and CDR2 YENEEA. The DNA of the CDR3 is TGTGCCAGCAGCTTAGAGCGGAATTACAATGAGCAGTTCTTC. Protein: CASSLERNYNEQFF.

The rearrangement uses TRBV27 and TRBJ2-5; 7 bases agree with TRBD1. The germline gives CDR1 MNHEY, CDR2 SMNVEV (reference sequence). This CDR3 has 16 amino acids. V shed 5 bases and J 0 bases; nucleotides not matched to a gene: 9. The CDR3 protein is CASSPKTGIHQETQYF. The DNA for the CDR3 is TGTGCCAGCAGTCCAAAGACAGGGATCCACCAAGAGACCCAGTACTTC.

This clone occurred a few times. V usage is TRBV7-9 and J usage is TRBJ2-3; 7 positions agree with TRBD2. V dropped 5 bases and J dropped 4; count of bases not matched to a gene: 15. CDR3 length equals 17 residues. CDR1 and CDR2 (germline): SEHNR, FQNEAQ (reference sequence). The CDR3 DNA sequence: TGTGCCAGCAGCCCTCGCTGGGGCGGGAGTACGGCAGATACGCAGTATTTT. Protein sequence: CASSPRWGGSTADTQYF.

The CDR3 spells CASSQRTSGFQETQYF. CDR3 DNA sequence: TGTGCCAGCAGCCAAAGAACTAGCGGGTTCCAAGAGACCCAGTACTTC. The chain couples TRBV4-2 to TRBJ2-5; 9 bases match TRBD2. The CDR3 is made up of 16 amino acids. Germline V gene sequence: CDR1 LGHNA, CDR2 YNFKEQ. The V gene end was trimmed by 2 bases and the J gene end by 1 base; junction bases not matched to a gene: 5.

The chain is built from TRBV5-6 and TRBJ1-4, with D tentatively TRBD1 (6 bases). The germline V gene has CDR1 SGHDT and CDR2 YYEEEE. The V and J ends lost 0 bases and 8 bases respectively, with 23 bases between them. The CDR3 covers 18 residues. CDR3 in amino acids: CASSLDRPGWGQGEKLFF. The CDR3 DNA reads as TGTGCCAGCAGCTTGGATCGTCCGGGCTGGGGGCAAGGGGAAAAACTGTTTTTT.

The rearrangement links TRBV11-3 to TRBJ1-1, with D hard to call. CDR1 SGHNT and CDR2 YENEEA come from the germline V gene. The V end was cut by 5 bases, the J end by 0 bases, with 7 bases between. This CDR3 is 13 amino acids long. In DNA form, the CDR3 reads TGTGCCAGCAGCCTAACAGTGAACACTGAAGCTTTCTTT. Its translation is CASSLTVNTEAFF.

This chain connects TRBV4-1 to TRBJ2-3, with D perhaps matching TRBD2 (6 bases). This CDR3 comprises 14 residues. The germline V gene encodes CDR1 MGHRA and CDR2 YSYEKL. Trimming took off 1 base at V and 5 bases at J, with 10 bases between the two ends. This chain's CDR3 is CASSQADGRDTQYF. CDR3 DNA sequence: TGCGCCAGCAGCCAAGCCGACGGGAGAGATACGCAGTATTTT.

The chain employs TRBV29-1 and TRBJ1-5; D unclear. V dropped 4 bases and J dropped 6 bases, with 16 bases sitting between them. The CDR3 totals 14 residues. CDR1 is SQVTM, CDR2 ANQGSEA, per germline. The CDR3 loop reads CSVVLGGFGQPQHF. The DNA of the CDR3 is TGCAGCGTTGTACTAGGAGGGTTCGGTCAGCCCCAGCATTTT.

The sample holds a few counts of this clone. The chain couples TRBV19 to TRBJ2-1, with 13 positions matching TRBD2. Per germline, CDR1 LNHDA and CDR2 SQIVND (reference sequence). Unmatched junction bases numbered 9, after V lost 5 bases and J lost 5 bases. This CDR3 is built from 17 residues. In DNA, the CDR3 is TGTGCCAGTAGTCGGGGGGCGGGGACTAGCGGGAACAATGAGCAGTTCTTC. Encoded protein: CASSRGAGTSGNNEQFF.

The chain combines TRBV7-3 with TRBJ2-5; the match to TRBD2 covers 15 bases. This CDR3 region has 17 residues. Germline lookup yields CDR1 SGHTA and CDR2 FQGTGA. The junction had 8 bases not matched to a gene; V was cut back by 4 bases and J by 5 bases. CDR3 region: CASSSGLAGGVPETQYF. In DNA form, the CDR3 reads TGTGCCAGCAGCTCGGGACTAGCGGGAGGTGTTCCGGAGACCCAGTACTTC.

This clone was detected only once. V usage is TRBV10-3 and J usage is TRBJ1-5, with D perhaps TRBD1 (5 bases). CDR3 size: 16 residues. Trimming stripped 2 bases from V and 4 bases from J, with 15 bases between. The germline V gene has CDR1 ENHRY and CDR2 SYGVKD. The CDR3 region has the DNA TGTGCCATCAGTGAGACCGTCTCTGGGGCAAATCAGCCCCAGCATTTT. Protein: CAISETVSGANQPQHF.

The genes are TRBV5-1 and TRBJ2-1; 7 bases agree with TRBD2. J was trimmed by 3 bases and V by 0 bases; bases with no gene match: 3. CDR3 length equals 15 residues. Germline CDR1 reads SGHRS; CDR2 reads YFSETQ. CDR3 protein: CASSLAAGDYNEQFF. In nucleotides, the CDR3 is TGCGCCAGCAGCTTGGCCGCGGGAGACTACAATGAGCAGTTCTTC.

This sequence joins TRBV13 and TRBJ2-7; 9 nucleotides align to TRBD2. The CDR3 spans 17 residues. Per germline, CDR1 PRHDT and CDR2 FYEKMQ (reference sequence). J was trimmed by 6 bases and V by 3 bases; bases with no gene match: 15. The CDR3 sequence is CASSFPLAGTRVGEQYF. The DNA for the CDR3 is TGTGCCAGCAGCTTCCCACTAGCGGGTACCCGGGTGGGCGAGCAGTACTTC.

CDR3 bases: TGTGCCAGCACCTTGGACTGGAACTCTGGGGCCAACGTCCTGACTTTC. This sequence encodes CASTLDWNSGANVLTF. The chain couples TRBV6-6 to TRBJ2-6; possible D gene TRBD2, 5 bases. Germline values: CDR1 MNHNY, CDR2 SVGAGI (reference sequence). V was trimmed by 7 bases and J by 0 bases, leaving 13 bases between them. The CDR3 sequence is 16 residues long.

This chain connects TRBV9 to TRBJ2-1; D is possibly TRBD1 (6 bases). The CDR3 totals 17 residues. Germline V CDR1 and CDR2: SGDLS, YYNGEE. V was clipped by 3 bases and J by 1 base, with 17 bases between them. The CDR3 loop reads CASSGKGVLLSYNEQFF. CDR3 nucleotide sequence: TGTGCCAGCAGCGGTAAGGGGGTCCTCCTATCCTACAATGAGCAGTTCTTC.

There are a few counts of this clone. A junction end diverges from the germline sequence, so it may reflect a read error. The chain joins TRBV7-2 to TRBJ2-4, with TRBD1 as a possible D gene (5 bases). Germline CDR1 SGHTA, CDR2 FQGNSA. There are 13 residues in the CDR3. CDR3 coding DNA: TGTGCCAGCAGCTTAAGGGGCAAAAACAGTCAGTACTTC. Encoded protein: CASSLRGKNSQYF.

The chain couples TRBV10-3 to TRBJ2-7; D might be TRBD1 (5 bases). Germline CDR1 ENHRY, CDR2 SYGVKD. The CDR3 extends over 12 amino acids. V shed 6 bases and J shed 4 bases, with 10 bases lying between them. CDR3 residues: CAISEQEYEQYF. The CDR3, as DNA: TGTGCCATCAGCGAACAGGAGTACGAGCAGTACTTC.